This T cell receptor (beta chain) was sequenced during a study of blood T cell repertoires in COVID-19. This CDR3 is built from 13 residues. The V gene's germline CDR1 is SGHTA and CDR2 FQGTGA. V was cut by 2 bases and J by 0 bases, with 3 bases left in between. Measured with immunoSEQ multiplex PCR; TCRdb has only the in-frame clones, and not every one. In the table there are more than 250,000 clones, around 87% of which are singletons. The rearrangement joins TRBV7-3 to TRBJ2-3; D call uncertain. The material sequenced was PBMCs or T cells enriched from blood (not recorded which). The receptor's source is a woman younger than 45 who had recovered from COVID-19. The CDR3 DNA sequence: TGTGCCAGCAGCTTATCTAGCACAGATACGCAGTATTTT. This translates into CASSLSSTDTQYF.